This is a list of T cell receptor beta chains from one sample in a study of blood T cell repertoires in COVID-19. Sequenced by immunoSEQ multiplex PCR; TCRdb stores in-frame clones only, minus some. The table lists 200,000 to 250,000 clones, approximately 86% of them singletons, with roughly 1.7% in the top ten. Sample: PBMCs or T cells enriched from blood (not recorded which). These receptors came from a woman aged 50 to 60 who had recovered from COVID-19. Both conserved end residues are part of each CDR3.

v_call: TRBV18; j_call: TRBJ1-1; cdr3_aa: CASSPLGTGGDTEAFF
v_call: TRBV2; j_call: TRBJ2-5; cdr3_aa: CASSEGGIGTQYF
v_call: TRBV12-3/TRBV12-4; j_call: TRBJ2-1; cdr3_aa: CASRSDSRAEQFF
v_call: TRBV4-1; j_call: TRBJ1-6; cdr3_aa: CASSQRGGDRADNSPLHF
v_call: TRBV5-1; j_call: TRBJ1-2; cdr3_aa: CASSSRREADGYTF
v_call: TRBV11-1; j_call: TRBJ1-4; cdr3_aa: CASSIRQATNEKLFF
v_call: TRBV7-8; j_call: TRBJ2-1; cdr3_aa: CASSLPRTSGMYNEQFF
v_call: TRBV28; j_call: TRBJ1-5; cdr3_aa: CASSGTGNQPQHF
v_call: TRBV29-1; j_call: TRBJ2-7; cdr3_aa: CSVQGSVYEQYF
v_call: TRBV19; j_call: TRBJ2-7; cdr3_aa: CASSTGTGDYEQYF
v_call: TRBV9; j_call: TRBJ2-2; cdr3_aa: CASSVTNTGELFF
v_call: TRBV2; j_call: TRBJ2-1; cdr3_aa: CASSDRGGLAGGSSYNEQFF
v_call: TRBV6-2/TRBV6-3; j_call: TRBJ2-1; cdr3_aa: CASSYSSQYNEQFF
v_call: TRBV5-4; j_call: TRBJ2-7; cdr3_aa: CASSPDSGRTEQYF
v_call: TRBV30; j_call: TRBJ1-3; cdr3_aa: CAWSPYSRGIGNTIYF
v_call: TRBV19; j_call: TRBJ2-3; cdr3_aa: CASRTSASTDTQYF
v_call: TRBV28; j_call: TRBJ1-5; cdr3_aa: CASSSPGGADQPQHF
v_call: TRBV4-3; j_call: TRBJ1-4; cdr3_aa: CASSPGTGATTNEKLFF
v_call: TRBV30; j_call: TRBJ2-2; cdr3_aa: CAWTRDSSFTGELFF
v_call: TRBV5-1; j_call: TRBJ2-3; cdr3_aa: CASKLGQGPDTQYF
v_call: TRBV5-6; j_call: TRBJ2-5; cdr3_aa: CASSLGGTSGTGETQYF
v_call: TRBV30; j_call: TRBJ2-3; cdr3_aa: CAWGSGTSGGTDTQYF
v_call: TRBV29-1; j_call: TRBJ2-5; cdr3_aa: CSVASGQGALETQYF
v_call: TRBV5-6; j_call: TRBJ1-5; cdr3_aa: CASSLAGRVDNQPQHF
v_call: TRBV27; j_call: TRBJ2-3; cdr3_aa: CASSFRTSGTDTQYF
v_call: TRBV25-1; j_call: TRBJ1-2; cdr3_aa: CASTDRDYGYTF
v_call: TRBV6-5; j_call: TRBJ1-2; cdr3_aa: CASSNWDRGEYGYTF
v_call: TRBV15; j_call: TRBJ2-5; cdr3_aa: CATAGGTSGSGTGETQYF
v_call: TRBV9; j_call: TRBJ1-6; cdr3_aa: CASSTGTGRESPLHF
v_call: TRBV9; j_call: TRBJ2-7; cdr3_aa: CASSQTTGGANEQYF
v_call: TRBV4-2; j_call: TRBJ1-1; cdr3_aa: CASSQGIRGTEAFF
v_call: TRBV6-2/TRBV6-3; j_call: TRBJ2-2; cdr3_aa: CASSYGTDTGELFF
v_call: TRBV3-1/TRBV3-2; j_call: TRBJ1-4; cdr3_aa: CASSQGATNEKLFF
v_call: TRBV30; j_call: TRBJ1-1; cdr3_aa: CAWSDGGARVAGAFF
v_call: TRBV2; j_call: TRBJ2-3; cdr3_aa: CASTTAGVHVRTQYF
v_call: TRBV3-1/TRBV3-2; j_call: TRBJ2-7; cdr3_aa: CASSPRQGVFEQYF
v_call: TRBV24-1; j_call: TRBJ1-5; cdr3_aa: CATSERGHDNQPQHF
v_call: TRBV6-5; j_call: TRBJ1-5; cdr3_aa: CASSYGQSNQPQHF
v_call: TRBV6-5; j_call: TRBJ1-2; cdr3_aa: CASSYKQTANYGYTF
v_call: TRBV2; j_call: TRBJ2-7; cdr3_aa: CASSGGSARTYEQYF
v_call: TRBV9; j_call: TRBJ1-3; cdr3_aa: CASLSGGTQKAQSGNTIYF
v_call: TRBV4-1; j_call: TRBJ1-6; cdr3_aa: CASSQDGQSSYNSPLHF
v_call: TRBV2; j_call: TRBJ1-1; cdr3_aa: CASSITGGNTEAFF
v_call: TRBV7-6; j_call: TRBJ1-2; cdr3_aa: CASSSGVQATGYTF
v_call: TRBV28; j_call: TRBJ2-5; cdr3_aa: CASSTSGGVDQETQYF
v_call: TRBV28; j_call: TRBJ2-3; cdr3_aa: CASSPGLAGVFFTDTQYF
v_call: TRBV20-1; j_call: TRBJ2-7; cdr3_aa: CSASRLTYEQYF
v_call: TRBV6-2/TRBV6-3; j_call: TRBJ2-7; cdr3_aa: CASSYSLSDPGSAYEQYF
v_call: TRBV11-3; j_call: TRBJ2-5; cdr3_aa: CASSVGGAWETQYF